This note documents a single T cell receptor beta chain sequence. Its antigen is currently unknown. Authors' processing steps: Filtering of immunoSEQ junctional sequences could not match full-length read filtering. Sequencing used immunoSEQ multiplex PCR; TCRdb keeps in-frame clones, though not all of them. From that table come the V and J calls and clone size; the DNA was used to work out D and trimming. The sample lists about 2.4 million clones, just over 90% seen once, with around 0.14% in the top ten. These data are taken from a study of shared clonotypes between healthy human individuals. Study-wide findings and caveats: Some clonotypes were shared by all four sorted-subset donors, while others were not shared. The non-shared ones had lower generation probabilities than the shared ones. Four donors held about 5% of naive CD4 clonotypes in common. Depth was large, yet rarefaction showed that sorted-subset sequencing was incomplete.

CDR1 is KGHSH, CDR2 LQKENI, per germline. V dropped 4 bases and J dropped 5; count of bases not matched to a gene: 5. The CDR3 contains 14 residues. The source material was naive CD4+ T cells sorted from blood. Specified subset: CD45RA+ positively selected. V is TRBV18 and J is TRBJ1-2, with TRBD1 matching over 9 bases. The source is a man aged 18 to 29 in good health. CDR3 sequence reads: CASSQRDRVYGYTF. The CDR3 DNA reads as TGTGCCAGCTCACAAAGGGACAGGGTTTATGGCTACACCTTC.